These T cell receptor beta chains were read from a single sample in a study of beta chain features in type 1 diabetes. Data came from immunoSEQ multiplex PCR; TCRdb stores just in-frame clones and leaves some out. The profile shows around 450,000 clones, about 10% of them singletons. Sequencing was carried out using naive CD4+ T cells from blood. The source is a woman under 30 in good health. Both conserved end residues are part of each CDR3. The D gene is left open where the match is weak. Where a row states a size, it is once, few, many or the class of an expanded clone; other rows omit it.

cdr3_length d_call j_call v_call clone_size cdr3_nt cdr3_aa
20 NA TRBJ1-1 TRBV30 few TGTGCCTGGAGTGTAATCCCTCGGGGGGAACGCGGAGGGTCCGGTACTGAAGCTTTCTTT CAWSVIPRGERGGSGTEAFF
14 NA TRBJ2-7 TRBV19 NA TGTGCCAGTAGTATCGGTCCCTTCTCCTACGAGCAGTACTTC CASSIGPFSYEQYF
14 NA TRBJ2-3 TRBV5-1 NA TGCGCCTCGAGTCTGGAGGGATTCACAGATACGCAGTATTTT CASSLEGFTDTQYF
14 NA TRBJ2-2 TRBV18 NA TGTGCCAGCTCCCCTACACCTGCAACCGGGGAGCTGTTTTTT CASSPTPATGELFF
12 NA TRBJ2-5 TRBV5-1 few TGCGCCAGCAGCTTGCGCCCAGAGACCCAGTACTTC CASSLRPETQYF
12 NA TRBJ1-5 TRBV28 NA TGTGCCAGCACCCTACCCTATCAGCCCCAGCATTTT CASTLPYQPQHF
14 TRBD2 TRBJ2-1 TRBV30 many TGTGCCTGGACCCGACTAGCGGGAGGGCTTAATGCGTTCTTC CAWTRLAGGLNAFF
14 TRBD1 TRBJ1-1 TRBV5-4 NA TGTGCCAGCAGCCCCGGACAGGTTAACACTGAAGCTTTCTTT CASSPGQVNTEAFF
16 NA TRBJ2-6 TRBV19 few TGTGCCAGTATTTATTCCGCAGCCTCTGGGGCCAACGTCCTGACTTTC CASIYSAASGANVLTF
14 NA TRBJ2-3 TRBV27 NA TGTGCCAGCAGTTTGAACGGAATAACAGATACGCAGTATTTT CASSLNGITDTQYF
15 TRBD2 TRBJ2-3 TRBV5-4 NA TGTGCCAGCAGCCGCGAACTAGCGGGAGGAGATACGCAGTATTTT CASSRELAGGDTQYF
16 TRBD2 TRBJ2-1 TRBV7-6 NA TGTGCCAGCAGCTCCTTCGGGACTAGCGCTCTCAATGAGCAGTTCTTC CASSSFGTSALNEQFF
14 NA TRBJ2-1 TRBV5-4 NA TGTGCCAGCAGCCTCGGACTAACTTCCGATGAGCAGTTCTTC CASSLGLTSDEQFF
14 TRBD2 TRBJ2-1 TRBV5-1 few TGCGCCAGCAGCTTGGTCCTAGCGGGGACTGAGCAGTTCTTC CASSLVLAGTEQFF
14 NA TRBJ1-5 TRBV28 NA TGTGCCAGCACGGAAGGCGGTGGTAATCAGCCCCAGCATTTT CASTEGGGNQPQHF
14 TRBD1 TRBJ2-3 TRBV19 NA TGTGCCAGTAACCTGGGACAGGGGATAGATACGCAGTATTTT CASNLGQGIDTQYF
17 TRBD2 TRBJ2-1 TRBV9 few TGTGCCAGCAGGCCAGGACTAGCGGGAGGCCAGGGGCACGAGCAGTTCTTC CASRPGLAGGQGHEQFF
16 TRBD2 TRBJ2-7 TRBV7-9 NA TGTGCCAGCAGCTTATCCGTAGCGGGAAGGGACTACGAGCAGTACTTC CASSLSVAGRDYEQYF
14 NA TRBJ1-5 TRBV7-9 NA TGTGCCAGCAGCTTGTCCGAGAGCAATCAGCCCCAGCATTTT CASSLSESNQPQHF
16 TRBD1 TRBJ1-2 TRBV4-1 NA TGCGCCAGCAGTCCAGCCGGGACAGGTTCTTACTATGGCTACACCTTC CASSPAGTGSYYGYTF
16 NA TRBJ2-2 TRBV13 few TGTGCCAGCAGCTATCGACGCAAGGACCACACCGGGGAGCTGTTTTTT CASSYRRKDHTGELFF
14 NA TRBJ2-4 TRBV5-4 few TGTGCCAGCAGCTTCAGGGGAGCCAAAAACATTCAGTACTTC CASSFRGAKNIQYF
13 TRBD2 TRBJ2-5 TRBV28 few TGTGCCACCGCGCGGGGGGTCCGGGAGACCCAGTACTTC CATARGVRETQYF
12 NA TRBJ1-5 TRBV7-9 NA TGTGCCAGCAGCTTCACCCATCAGCCCCAGCATTTT CASSFTHQPQHF
11 NA TRBJ1-2 TRBV4-1 few TGCGCCAGCAGCCTTGAAGGAGGCTACACCTTC CASSLEGGYTF
16 NA TRBJ2-3 TRBV7-2 NA TGTGCCAGCAGCCCTCGGTGGTGGCAGAGCACAGATACGCAGTATTTT CASSPRWWQSTDTQYF
15 TRBD2 TRBJ2-7 TRBV29-1 few TGCAGCGTTGAAGGGGGTGCTAGCGGGAGGTACGAGCAGTACTTC CSVEGGASGRYEQYF
15 NA TRBJ2-1 TRBV7-3 few TGTGCCAGCAGCCTCAGCGGTCTATCCTACAATGAGCAGTTCTTC CASSLSGLSYNEQFF
14 NA TRBJ1-1 TRBV14 few TGTGCCAGCAGCCAAGGTAGGGGATTCACTGAAGCTTTCTTT CASSQGRGFTEAFF
15 NA TRBJ2-5 TRBV7-2 NA TGTGCCAGCAGCTTAGAATCGGGACGTCGAGAGACCCAGTACTTC CASSLESGRRETQYF
14 TRBD2 TRBJ2-5 TRBV14 NA TGTGCCAGCAGCCAAGCACGGGGGGGATGGACCCAGTACTTC CASSQARGGWTQYF
14 NA TRBJ2-7 TRBV7-2 few TGTGCCAGCAGCTTAGGGCCAGCGGCCTACGAGCAGTACTTC CASSLGPAAYEQYF
15 TRBD1 TRBJ2-1 TRBV25-1 few TGTGCCAGCAGTGTATTAGGACAGGGGGGCCATGAGCAGTTCTTC CASSVLGQGGHEQFF
12 NA TRBJ2-3 TRBV4-2 few TGTGCCAGCAGCCCTCCAGGAGATACGCAGTATTTT CASSPPGDTQYF
16 NA TRBJ2-3 TRBV13 many TGTGCCAGCAGCTTAGGTGGACGGATTAACACAGATACGCAGTATTTT CASSLGGRINTDTQYF